This TCR beta chain is drawn from a study of blood T cell repertoires in COVID-19 (dated by TCRdb to about 2020). With regard to the full study: Samples covering the acute and convalescent phases of COVID-19 were provided by collaborators in the United States, Italy and Spain. HLA class I and class II types, where available, came from metadata supplied by the sample provider rather than from assay-based typing. Sample metadata almost always included a de-identified subject ID, COVID-19 status, age in years and sex. The material from the prospective study consisted of cDNA or gDNA derived from T cells, B-cell-depleted T cells, or PBMCs. The repertoires were made available in a free public database intended to serve as a resource for research on the immune response to SARS-CoV-2. Samples were obtained from the ongoing ImmuneRACE study (first 160 participants) and from about 1,300 subjects provided by 6 global collaborators. The dataset comprised deeply sampled blood TCRbeta repertoires from subjects exposed to, actively infected with, or recovered from COVID-19. Study-level results and caveats: How much clinical and demographic metadata was included differed by source and by participant, and the metadata was provided uncurated.

The trim is 8 bases for V and 4 bases for J, with a gap of 17 bases between the germline ends. The CDR3 numbers 13 residues from cysteine through phenylalanine. The sequence is cut down to CDR3 DNA, 39 bases in frame from base 1. The germline V gene (reference sequence) gives CDR1 as GTSNPN and CDR2 as SVGIG. This clone has a single count. Its antigen remains undetermined. No qualities accompany the bases; no much larger clone lies one base away. Whole blood was collected in K2EDTA tubes by collaborating institutions according to the institutions' own protocols. For TCRbeta analysis, collaborators shipped samples as frozen whole blood, isolated PBMCs, or DNA extracted from either of those sample types. TCRbeta CDR3 regions were amplified from genomic DNA by means of the immunoSEQ Assay, a bias-controlled multiplex PCR. In the authors' own workflow: The number of nucleated cells in each sample was estimated from the amplification of reference gene primers within the assay. To quantify the absolute abundance of each unique TCRbeta CDR3 rearrangement, sequence reads were collapsed and filtered. Productive Simpson clonality was computed per sample as the square root of Simpson's diversity index over productive rearrangements. TCRdb obtained this table from immuneACCESS and retained in-frame rearrangements with V and J assigned. These tables miss some clones; where compared with another copy, unresolved V genes account for less than half of the shortfall, and the remainder is unexplained. That table furnishes V, J and clone size, whereas the DNA furnished D and trimming. The sample table shows hundreds of thousands of clones, and 85% to 90% are seen once. The ten most abundant clones make up 3.5% to 5% of the sample.

This sequence originates from a man aged 45-65 years with acute or convalescent COVID-19. Input material: peripheral blood. The chain was built from TRBV30 and TRBJ1-2, with TRBD1 tentatively as D gene (6 bases match). The CDR3 is CAGTQGRAYGYTF. The DNA sequence follows: TGTGCCGGAACCCAGGGGAGAGCCTATGGCTACACCTTC. Reference TRBV30 and TRBJ1-2 proteins supply the regions before and after the CDR3; the full variable domain is: SQTIHQWPATLVQPVGSPLSLECTVEGTSNPNLYWYRQAAGRGLQLLFYSVGIGQISSEVPQNLSASRPQDRQFILSSKKLLLSDSGFYLCAGTQGRAYGYTFGSGTRLTVV.